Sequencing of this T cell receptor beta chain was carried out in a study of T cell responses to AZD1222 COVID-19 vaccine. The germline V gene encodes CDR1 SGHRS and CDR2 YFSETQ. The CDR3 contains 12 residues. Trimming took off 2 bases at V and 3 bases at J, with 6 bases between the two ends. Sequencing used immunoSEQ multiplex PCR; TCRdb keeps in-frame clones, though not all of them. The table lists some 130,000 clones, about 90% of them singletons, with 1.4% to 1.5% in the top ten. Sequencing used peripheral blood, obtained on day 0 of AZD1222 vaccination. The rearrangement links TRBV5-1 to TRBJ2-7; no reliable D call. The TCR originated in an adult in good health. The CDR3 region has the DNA TGCGCCAGCAGCTTAGGATTCTACGAGCAGTACTTC. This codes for CASSLGFYEQYF.